This T cell receptor beta chain was captured by sequencing in a study of sequential checkpoint blockade in melanoma. From germline, CDR1 is SGHVS and CDR2 FNYEAQ. This CDR3 is 14 amino acids long. The junction had 7 bases not matched to a gene; V was cut back by 5 bases and J by 3 bases. Sequencing used immunoSEQ multiplex PCR; TCRdb keeps in-frame clones, though not all of them. The sample contains more than 25,000 clones, approximately 75% of which appear only once. Treatment given: randomized to nivolumab then ipilimumab (arm A) or the reverse (arm B). PBMC sorting kept live CD3+CD8+ cells without CD19 or CD56.

The rearrangement uses TRBV7-6 and TRBJ2-7; 7 nucleotides agree with TRBD1. This TCR was sampled from a human donor with melanoma. The specimen was CD8+ T cells sorted from blood (inferred from file names), collected from a patient given nivolumab and ipilimumab in sequence. The CDR3 DNA sequence: TGTGCCAGCAGCCCCCGGGACAGCTTCTACGAGCAGTACTTC. This codes for CASSPRDSFYEQYF.